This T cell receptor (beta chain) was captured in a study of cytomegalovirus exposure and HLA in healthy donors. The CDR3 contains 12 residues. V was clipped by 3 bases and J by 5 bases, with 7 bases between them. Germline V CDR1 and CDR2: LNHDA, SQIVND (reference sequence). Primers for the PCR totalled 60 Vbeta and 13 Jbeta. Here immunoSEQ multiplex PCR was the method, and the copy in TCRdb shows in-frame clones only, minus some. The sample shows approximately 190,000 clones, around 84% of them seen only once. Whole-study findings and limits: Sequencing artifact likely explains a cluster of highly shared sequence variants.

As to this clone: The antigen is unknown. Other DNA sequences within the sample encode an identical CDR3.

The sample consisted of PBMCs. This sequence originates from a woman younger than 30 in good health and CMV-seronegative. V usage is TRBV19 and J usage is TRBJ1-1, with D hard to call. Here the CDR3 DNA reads TGTGCCAGTAGTATGAGAGGGACTGAAGCTTTCTTT. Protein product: CASSMRGTEAFF.